The 13 T cell receptor beta chains given below trace back to one sample, sequenced in a study of blood T cell repertoires in COVID-19. The repertoire was sequenced with immunoSEQ multiplex PCR; TCRdb's copy has only in-frame clones and lacks some. The sample has approximately 260,000 clones, about 90% seen once. The sample was PBMCs or T cells enriched from blood (not recorded which). Receptor source: a woman aged 40 to 50 with acute COVID-19.

This chain joins TRBV2 and TRBJ1-2, with D possibly matching TRBD1 (5 bases). Deletions cut 5 bases from V and 7 bases from J, with 14 bases between. CDR1 is SNHLY and CDR2 is FYNNEI in the germline V gene. This CDR3 comprises 13 residues. The CDR3 region has the DNA TGTGCCAGCAGTAAGACAGTGGATGGTGGCTACACCTTC. It translates to CASSKTVDGGYTF.

This chain uses TRBV5-4 with TRBJ1-1, with TRBD1 matching over 7 bases. Germline values: CDR1 SGHNT, CDR2 YYREEE (reference sequence). CDR3 length equals 13 residues. Trimming removed 3 bases from V and 4 bases from J; junction bases left unmatched: 3. CDR3 nucleotides: TGTGCCAGCAGCTCCAGGGGGGTCACTGAAGCTTTCTTT. Encoded protein: CASSSRGVTEAFF. Together with reference TRBV5-4 and TRBJ1-1, the CDR3 gives the full variable domain: ETGVTQSPTHLIKTRGQQVTLRCSSQSGHNTVSWYQQALGQGPQFIFQYYREEENGRGNFPPRFSGLQFPNYSSELNVNALELDDSALYLCASSSRGVTEAFFGQGTRLTVV.

J is TRBJ2-7 and V is TRBV18; 10 bases match TRBD1. J lost 1 base, V lost 4 bases, and 4 bases had no gene match. The CDR3 runs to 15 residues. The V gene's germline CDR1 is KGHSH and CDR2 LQKENI. In DNA, the CDR3 is TGTGCCAGCTCACGTGGACAGGGGGATTCCTACGAGCAGTACTTC. Its translation is CASSRGQGDSYEQYF.

The gene calls are TRBV18 and TRBJ1-2, with 9 bases matching TRBD1. The CDR3 spans 15 residues. Germline loops: CDR1 KGHSH, CDR2 LQKENI. The ends lost 3 bases at V and 4 bases at J; junction bases unmatched: 6. The CDR3 sequence: CASSPGDRVGYGYTF. The CDR3 DNA reads as TGTGCCAGCTCACCGGGGGACAGGGTTGGCTATGGCTACACCTTC.

The rearrangement uses TRBV29-1 and TRBJ2-1; 13 bases match TRBD2. In germline, CDR1 is SQVTM, CDR2 ANQGSEA. The CDR3 sequence is 16 residues long. With V trimmed by 1 base and J by 10 bases, 10 bases remained unmatched. CDR3 residues: CSVEGTSGSQAGEQFF. The CDR3, as DNA: TGCAGCGTTGAAGGGACTAGCGGGAGTCAAGCGGGGGAGCAGTTCTTC.

This clone was seen more than once but under ten times. This chain uses TRBV3-1 (or the pseudogene TRBV3-2) with TRBJ2-1; no reliable D call. The CDR3 is made up of 11 amino acids. V was clipped by 8 bases and J by 3 bases, with 5 bases between them. Looked up from germline, CDR1 is LGHDT and CDR2 is YNNKEL (reference sequence). The chain's CDR3 is CASGGYNEQFF. The CDR3 nucleotides are TGTGCCAGCGGCGGCTACAATGAGCAGTTCTTC.

This clone has a single count. The chain combines TRBV19 with TRBJ1-1, with D possibly being TRBD1 (6 bases). The CDR3 contains 14 residues. Germline CDR1 LNHDA, CDR2 SQIVND (reference sequence). Trimming shortened V by 2 bases and J by 9 bases, and 16 bases separated the two germline ends. The CDR3, as DNA: TGTGCCAGTAGTATAATTTTTGCGGGGGCGCAAGCTTTCTTT. This codes for CASSIIFAGAQAFF.

To note about this clone: The sample carries other DNA sequences with the same CDR3. The J gene is TRBJ1-4, the V gene TRBV5-1; D gene ambiguous. CDR3 length: 14 amino acids. The V gene's germline CDR1 is SGHRS and CDR2 YFSETQ. V was trimmed by 0 bases and J by 2 bases, leaving 5 bases between them. The CDR3 sequence is CASSLGATNEKLFF. In nucleotides, the CDR3 is TGCGCCAGCAGCTTGGGGGCGACTAATGAAAAACTGTTTTTT.

This clone was picked up one time. Other DNA sequences in the same sample also yield this CDR3. V and J are TRBV3-1 (or the pseudogene TRBV3-2) and TRBJ1-4; TRBD1 aligns across 8 bases. CDR3 length equals 15 residues. Germline assignment: CDR1 LGHDT and CDR2 YNNKEL (reference sequence). After removal of 1 base from V and 8 bases from J, the junction contained 6 bases not matched to a gene. For the CDR3, the DNA is TGTGCCAGCAGCCAAGGACAGGGGATAAACGAAAAACTGTTTTTT. It is translated as CASSQGQGINEKLFF.

The chain carries TRBV7-8 and TRBJ2-1; D call uncertain. V lost 4 bases, J lost 5 bases, and 21 bases lay in between. This CDR3 has 17 amino acids. The germline V gene encodes CDR1 SGHVS and CDR2 FQNEAQ. Written as DNA, the CDR3 is TGTGCCAGCAGCTCCCCTACCGGGTCCCGGTACGACAATGAGCAGTTCTTC. This gives the protein CASSSPTGSRYDNEQFF.

V usage is TRBV7-9 and J usage is TRBJ2-1; the match to TRBD2 covers 12 bases. V shed 5 bases and J 4 bases; nucleotides not matched to a gene: 6. The CDR3 runs 16 residues. CDR1 and CDR2 from the germline V gene are SEHNR and FQNEAQ (reference sequence). Here the CDR3 DNA reads TGTGCCAGCAGCCCAACTGGACTAGCGGGATACAATGAGCAGTTCTTC. As protein: CASSPTGLAGYNEQFF.

The chain combines TRBV6-5 with TRBJ1-2; D is uncertain. From germline, CDR1 is MNHEY and CDR2 SVGAGI. CDR3 length: 14 residues. V lost 6 bases and J lost 1, with 12 bases in between. The CDR3 protein is CASSRSGGNYGYTF. The CDR3 region has the DNA TGTGCCAGCAGCCGCTCGGGAGGTAACTATGGCTACACCTTC.

The count of this clone is one. This chain uses TRBV5-1 with TRBJ1-1, with D unresolved. Looked up from germline, CDR1 is SGHRS and CDR2 is YFSETQ. There are 15 residues in the CDR3. Trimming shortened V by 2 bases and J by 1 base, and 12 bases separated the two germline ends. The CDR3 DNA sequence: TGCGCCAGCAGCTTCCGTCGGGAAACGAACACTGAAGCTTTCTTT. Its translation: CASSFRRETNTEAFF.